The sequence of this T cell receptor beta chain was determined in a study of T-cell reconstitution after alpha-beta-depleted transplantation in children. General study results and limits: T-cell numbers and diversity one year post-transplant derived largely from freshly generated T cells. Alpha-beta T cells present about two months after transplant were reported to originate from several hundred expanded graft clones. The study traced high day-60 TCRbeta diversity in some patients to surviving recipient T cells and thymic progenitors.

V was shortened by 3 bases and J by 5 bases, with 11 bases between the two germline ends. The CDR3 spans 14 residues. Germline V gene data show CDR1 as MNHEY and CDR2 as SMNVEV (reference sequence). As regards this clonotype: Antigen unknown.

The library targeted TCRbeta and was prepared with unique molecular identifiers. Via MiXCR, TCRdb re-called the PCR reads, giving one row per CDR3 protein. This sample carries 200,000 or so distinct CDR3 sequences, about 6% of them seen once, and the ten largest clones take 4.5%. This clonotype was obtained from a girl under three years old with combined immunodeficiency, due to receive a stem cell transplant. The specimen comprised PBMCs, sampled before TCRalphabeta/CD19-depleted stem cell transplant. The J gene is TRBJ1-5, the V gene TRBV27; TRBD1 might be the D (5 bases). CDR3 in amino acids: CASSFGAQDQPQHF. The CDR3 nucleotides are TGTGCCAGCAGTTTTGGGGCGCAGGATCAGCCCCAGCATTTT.